These T cell receptor beta chains were read from a single sample in a study of T cell responses to AZD1222 COVID-19 vaccine. TCRdb's copy holds only in-frame clones and misses some; the assay was immunoSEQ multiplex PCR. In the table there are around 180,000 clones, 85% to 90% of which are singletons. The sequences come from peripheral blood, collected on day 0 of AZD1222 vaccination. Receptors originate from an adult in good health. The CDR3 runs from the conserved cysteine through the conserved F or W. D genes are given only for firm matches. Size is stated for part of the rows, as once, few or many counts, or as a class when the clone is expanded.

d_call,v_call,clone_size,j_call,cdr3_aa,cdr3_nt
.,TRBV5-1,.,TRBJ2-7,CASSSTTVTYEQYF,TGCGCCAGCAGCTCGACTACAGTTACCTACGAGCAGTACTTC
.,TRBV12-3/TRBV12-4,.,TRBJ1-5,CASRSNRDQPQHF,TGTGCCAGCAGATCTAACCGCGATCAGCCCCAGCATTTT
TRBD1,TRBV19,.,TRBJ2-7,CASSIGTGTYEQYF,TGTGCCAGTAGTATAGGGACAGGGACCTACGAGCAGTACTTC
TRBD1,TRBV9,.,TRBJ1-3,CASNRGRTGNTIYF,TGTGCCAGCAACAGGGGGCGTACTGGAAACACCATATATTTT
.,TRBV7-2,.,TRBJ1-3,CASSQGVSSGNTIYF,TGTGCCAGCAGCCAAGGAGTGAGCTCTGGAAACACCATATATTTT
.,TRBV7-2,.,TRBJ1-6,CASTQEATYNSPLHF,TGTGCCAGCACCCAGGAGGCTACCTATAATTCACCCCTCCACTTT
.,TRBV7-9,.,TRBJ1-2,CASSAGGLGGYTF,TGTGCCAGCAGCGCCGGGGGGCTCGGTGGCTACACCTTC
.,TRBV19,.,TRBJ2-7,CASTPLAGSYEQYF,TGTGCCAGTACCCCACTTGCAGGCTCCTACGAGCAGTACTTC
.,TRBV5-4,once,TRBJ1-1,CATQAGRMNTEAFF,TGTGCCACCCAAGCGGGGAGGATGAACACTGAAGCTTTCTTT
.,TRBV30,few,TRBJ1-6,CAWSTPLGPLHF,TGTGCCTGGAGCACCCCGTTAGGGCCCCTCCACTTT
TRBD2,TRBV10-2,.,TRBJ2-3,CASSELVAGPGDTQYF,TGCGCCAGCAGTGAGTTGGTAGCGGGACCGGGGGATACGCAGTATTTT
.,TRBV19,.,TRBJ2-1,CASSPPEQPGRLFYNEQFF,TGTGCCAGTAGTCCCCCGGAGCAGCCAGGCAGGCTCTTTTACAATGAGCAGTTCTTC
.,TRBV6-2/TRBV6-3,.,TRBJ2-2,CASSYLNTGELFF,TGTGCCAGCAGTTACTTGAACACCGGGGAGCTGTTTTTT
TRBD2,TRBV5-1,.,TRBJ2-3,CASSLEGGGSTDTQYF,TGCGCCAGCAGCTTGGAGGGCGGGGGAAGCACAGATACGCAGTATTTT
TRBD1,TRBV5-4,.,TRBJ2-4,CASSSAGQGVGNIQYF,TGTGCCAGCAGCTCAGCCGGACAGGGCGTTGGAAACATTCAGTACTTC
.,TRBV5-1,.,TRBJ1-1,CASSPRIRNTEAFF,TGCGCCAGCAGCCCGCGGATCAGGAACACTGAAGCTTTCTTT
.,TRBV5-6,.,TRBJ1-1,CASSFIQKAEAFF,TGTGCCAGCAGCTTTATCCAGAAGGCTGAAGCTTTCTTT
.,TRBV9,.,TRBJ1-2,CASSVLGTYYGYTF,TGTGCCAGCAGCGTACTGGGGACGTACTATGGCTACACCTTC
TRBD1,TRBV2,.,TRBJ1-3,CASRADRTSGNTIYF,TGTGCCAGCAGAGCGGACAGGACCTCTGGAAACACCATATATTTT
TRBD1,TRBV9,.,TRBJ1-2,CASSVGQGLDGYTF,TGTGCCAGCAGCGTAGGACAGGGTCTCGATGGCTACACCTTC
.,TRBV3-1/TRBV3-2,.,TRBJ1-5,CASSQEQGRNQPQHF,TGTGCCAGCAGCCAAGAGCAGGGGAGAAATCAGCCCCAGCATTTT
.,TRBV7-8,.,TRBJ1-3,CASSLQFSSGNTIYF,TGTGCCAGCAGCCTACAATTCTCCTCTGGAAACACCATATATTTT
TRBD1,TRBV4-2,.,TRBJ1-1,CASSLGQGAITEAFF,TGTGCCAGCAGCCTAGGACAGGGGGCGATCACTGAAGCTTTCTTT
TRBD2,TRBV24-1,.,TRBJ2-5,CATESAGDRETQYF,TGTGCCACCGAGTCGGCGGGGGACCGAGAGACCCAGTACTTC
.,TRBV15,.,TRBJ1-1,CATSRDARYKIEAFF,TGTGCCACCAGCAGAGATGCCAGGTACAAGATTGAAGCTTTCTTT
TRBD2,TRBV4-2,.,TRBJ2-3,CASSQALAGGPGTDTQYF,TGTGCCAGCAGCCAAGCTTTAGCGGGGGGGCCGGGGACAGATACGCAGTATTTT
.,TRBV13,.,TRBJ2-1,CASSLNRFREQFF,TGTGCCAGCAGCTTAAACCGGTTCAGGGAGCAGTTCTTC
.,TRBV20-1,.,TRBJ1-4,CSARLGEKLFF,TGCAGTGCACGACTCGGAGAAAAACTGTTTTTT
.,TRBV11-2,.,TRBJ2-2,CASSLAGGGGELFF,TGTGCCAGCAGCTTAGCCGGGGGTGGCGGGGAGCTGTTTTTT
.,TRBV7-8,.,TRBJ1-3,CASSLAGQSGNTIYF,TGTGCCAGCAGCTTGGCCGGACAGTCTGGAAACACCATATATTTT
.,TRBV6-5,.,TRBJ1-3,CASGGGSGNTIYF,TGTGCCAGCGGGGGGGGCTCTGGAAACACCATATATTTT
.,TRBV6-5,.,TRBJ2-3,CASSYQGEADTQYF,TGTGCCAGCAGTTACCAGGGGGAGGCAGATACGCAGTATTTT
TRBD2,TRBV2,.,TRBJ2-7,CASSDGLAVASYEQYF,TGTGCCAGCAGTGACGGACTAGCGGTTGCCTCCTACGAGCAGTACTTC
TRBD1,TRBV6-9,.,TRBJ1-1,CASSYSGQGANTEAFF,TGTGCCAGCAGTTATTCGGGACAGGGGGCGAACACTGAAGCTTTCTTT
.,TRBV5-6,.,TRBJ2-7,CASSSARYEQYF,TGTGCCAGCAGCTCCGCGAGATACGAGCAGTACTTC
TRBD2,TRBV5-8,.,TRBJ2-3,CASRPTSGGTTDTQYF,TGTGCCAGCAGACCGACTAGCGGGGGAACCACAGATACGCAGTATTTT
TRBD1,TRBV4-1,.,TRBJ1-1,CASSPGQGTRNTEAFF,TGCGCCAGCAGCCCCGGACAGGGGACCAGGAACACTGAAGCTTTCTTT
.,TRBV28,.,TRBJ1-1,CASTAARPQVAFF,TGTGCCAGCACCGCGGCCAGGCCGCAAGTAGCTTTCTTT
.,TRBV3-1/TRBV3-2,.,TRBJ2-3,CASSQVGLTDTQYF,TGTGCCAGCAGCCAAGTGGGGCTCACAGATACGCAGTATTTT
TRBD2,TRBV3-1/TRBV3-2,.,TRBJ2-7,CASSQGRARRGGRSHEQYF,TGTGCCAGCAGCCAAGGGCGGGCCAGGCGGGGGGGCCGTAGCCACGAGCAGTACTTC